Listed below are T cell receptor beta chains from one sample, sequenced in a study of shared clonotypes between healthy human individuals. The assay was immunoSEQ multiplex PCR, and TCRdb's table has in-frame clones only and misses some. The repertoire holds about 1.1 million clones, with approximately 80% as singletons. What was sequenced was memory CD4+ T cells from PBMCs. Every receptor here comes from a man aged 18 to 35 in good health. Some clones in this sample may be carry-over from other donors' samples. CDR3s leave out the opening cysteine and the closing phenylalanine or tryptophan. Clone size appears in some rows only: once, few, many, or a class for an expanded clone.

abundance	v_gene	j_gene	CDR3aa
NA	TRBV5-5	TRBJ1-2	ASSWNAQGGYGYT
many	TRBV7-2	TRBJ2-1	ASSSARDLVNNEQF
NA	TRBV30	TRBJ2-2	AWSVVPGELF
once	TRBV6-5	TRBJ2-3	ASSPRQISTDTQY
NA	TRBV7-9	TRBJ2-1	ASSDDSGRWDEQF
NA	TRBV18	TRBJ2-6	ASSPQHSGANVLT
NA	TRBV4-3	TRBJ2-3	ASSQGAGAPDTQY
NA	TRBV10-3	TRBJ2-2	AISGGGELF
NA	TRBV7-8	TRBJ2-2	ASSLRTGQEKAGELF
medium-sized	TRBV9	TRBJ1-4	ASSADRGNEKLF
NA	TRBV7-2	TRBJ2-1	ASSLAGTYLYNEQF
NA	TRBV29-1	TRBJ2-3	SVEQGADTQY
NA	TRBV4-3	TRBJ2-1	ASSQDFPGARGGEQF
NA	TRBV7-9	TRBJ2-2	ASSPILAGDGTGELF
once	TRBV7-3	TRBJ1-1	ASSERTGFSTEAF
NA	TRBV11-2	TRBJ2-7	ASSLVRTSSYEQY
few	TRBV30	TRBJ2-7	AWSNLYEQY
NA	TRBV7-2	TRBJ2-7	ASSLAWGGQYEQY
NA	TRBV7-3	TRBJ2-7	ASSLNQGPYEQY
many	TRBV6-5	TRBJ1-1	ASSLNRNTEAF
NA	TRBV27	TRBJ1-5	ASSLRTGGWDQPQH
NA	TRBV6-4	TRBJ1-2	ASSGTGTSGGYT
NA	TRBV20-1	TRBJ1-1	SAEMNTEAF
NA	TRBV5-1	TRBJ2-5	ASSLMSSGSYRETQY
NA	TRBV11-2	TRBJ1-5	ASSPGRGQGSVNQPQH
NA	TRBV28	TRBJ2-1	ASRPGLAGNNEQF
NA	TRBV25-1	TRBJ2-3	ASSKAGGAGTDTQY
NA	TRBV7-3	TRBJ2-3	ASSLGLAGDTDTQY
NA	TRBV28	TRBJ1-2	ASSLGRNVYGYT
NA	TRBV5-1	TRBJ2-5	ASSLGARGQETQY
few	TRBV6-4	TRBJ2-7	ASSDSFLHYEQY
NA	TRBV6-5	TRBJ2-7	ASNIGQGGKQY
NA	TRBV7-2	TRBJ2-3	ASSRGGSTDTQY
NA	TRBV2	TRBJ2-2	ASSDSAGGKNTGELF
NA	TRBV5-5	TRBJ1-5	ASSLKTSNQPQH
NA	TRBV5-5	TRBJ1-5	ASSLGNTDSNSNQPQH
NA	TRBV5-8	TRBJ2-3	ASSLAEVTQY
few	TRBV4-1	TRBJ1-2	ASSQQGKGGYT
many	TRBV28	TRBJ2-2	ASSFRTGDTGELF
NA	TRBV25-1	TRBJ1-2	ASSEQGSLGGYT
NA	TRBV2	TRBJ2-5	ASSGITGTATQY
once	TRBV5-1	TRBJ1-2	ASSLPPSGSRSYGYT
few	TRBV11-1	TRBJ2-5	ASSPRDFRETQY
NA	TRBV6-1	TRBJ1-5	ASSELYQPQH
NA	TRBV5-4	TRBJ2-5	ASSPSRRQETQY